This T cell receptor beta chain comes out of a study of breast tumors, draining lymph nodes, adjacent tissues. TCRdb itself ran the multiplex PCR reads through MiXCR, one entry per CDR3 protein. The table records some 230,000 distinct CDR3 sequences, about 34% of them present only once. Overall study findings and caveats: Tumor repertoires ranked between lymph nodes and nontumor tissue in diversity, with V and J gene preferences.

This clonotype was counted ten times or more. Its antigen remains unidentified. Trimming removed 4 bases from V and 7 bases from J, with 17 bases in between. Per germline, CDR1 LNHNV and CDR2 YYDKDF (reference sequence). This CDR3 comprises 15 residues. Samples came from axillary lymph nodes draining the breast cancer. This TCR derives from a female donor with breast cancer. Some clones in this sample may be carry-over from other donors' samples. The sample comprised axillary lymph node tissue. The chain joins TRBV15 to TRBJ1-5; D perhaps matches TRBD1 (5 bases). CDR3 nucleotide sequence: TGTGCCACCAGCATGGCGGGGGACGCAGGACAGCCCCAGCATTTT. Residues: CATSMAGDAGQPQHF.